Shown below are 19 T cell receptor beta chains from a single sample sequenced in a study of cytotoxic CD8 clonotypes in ibrutinib-treated CLL. Assay used: immunoSEQ multiplex PCR; TCRdb lists only in-frame clones, some missing. This sample yields around 70,000 clones, of which roughly 85% are seen a single time; about 39% belongs to the top ten. Sequenced material: PBMCs, taken after 24 months of ibrutinib treatment. The receptors stem from a human donor with chronic lymphocytic leukemia.

The chain joins TRBV25-1 to TRBJ2-7, with TRBD1 matching over 7 bases. Per germline, CDR1 MGHDK and CDR2 SYGVNS. CDR3 size: 15 residues. The J segment lost 5 bases and the V segment lost 0 bases, leaving 7 bases of the junction unmatched. The CDR3 loop is CASSEYQGVYHEQYF. CDR3 DNA sequence: TGTGCCAGCAGTGAATATCAGGGGGTGTACCACGAGCAGTACTTC.

The chain joins TRBV5-4 to TRBJ1-3; perhaps TRBD1 as D (6 bases). V was cut by 4 bases and J by 4 bases, with 18 bases left in between. CDR1 SGHNT and CDR2 YYREEE come from the germline V gene (reference sequence). This CDR3 contains 16 residues. The CDR3 is CASSPTGTGSGNTIYF. The DNA for the CDR3 is TGTGCCAGCAGCCCAACTGGAACAGGGTCCGGAAACACCATATATTTT.

The DNA of the CDR3 is TGTGCCAGCAGTTACTCAGGTGGCACTGAAGCTTTCTTT. Translating it yields CASSYSGGTEAFF. This chain uses TRBV6-5 with TRBJ1-1; D ambiguous. V lost 0 bases to trimming and J lost 4 bases, with 6 bases between them. The CDR3 contains 13 residues. Germline CDR1 is MNHEY and CDR2 is SVGAGI.

Here the CDR3 DNA reads TGCGCCAGCAGCCAGGGAGGGGGAGAGACCCAGTACTTC. Protein sequence: CASSQGGGETQYF. V is TRBV4-3 and J is TRBJ2-5; possible D gene TRBD2, 7 bases. CDR3 length: 13 amino acids. Germline V gives CDR1 LGHNA, CDR2 YSLEER. V lost 3 bases and J lost 4, with 9 bases in between.

This clone was observed a single time. V gene TRBV30 combines with J gene TRBJ2-4, with D uncertain. The CDR3 totals 14 residues. V was trimmed by 2 bases and J by 1 base, leaving 9 bases between them. Per the germline V gene, CDR1 is GTSNPN and CDR2 is SVGIG (reference sequence). CDR3 nucleotides: TGTGCCTGGAGTAATGGGATCGCCAAAAACATTCAGTACTTC. This sequence encodes CAWSNGIAKNIQYF.

The chain combines TRBV9 with TRBJ2-1; TRBD2 matches 12 bases. There are 16 residues in the CDR3. Looked up from germline, CDR1 is SGDLS and CDR2 is YYNGEE. Trimming took 1 base from V and 9 from J; bases not matched to a gene: 8. The CDR3 here is CASSVQETSGSGEQFF. CDR3 nucleotide sequence: TGTGCCAGCAGCGTACAGGAGACTAGCGGGAGTGGTGAGCAGTTCTTC.

The CDR3 loop is CASSRQGAAEAFF. CDR3 bases: TGCGCCAGCAGCCGCCAGGGGGCCGCTGAAGCTTTCTTT. V and J are TRBV4-1 and TRBJ1-1, with TRBD1 matching over 8 bases. Germline V lookup: CDR1 MGHRA, CDR2 YSYEKL. V lost 4 bases, J lost 6 bases, and 4 bases stayed unmatched. The CDR3 spans 13 residues.

This chain's CDR3 is CASMGTVTQYF. CDR3 DNA: TGTGCCAGCATGGGGACTGTTACGCAGTATTTT. This sequence joins TRBV2 and TRBJ2-3; the D gene is possibly TRBD2 (6 bases). The CDR3 length is 11 residues. CDR1 SNHLY and CDR2 FYNNEI come from the germline V gene. V lost 7 bases, J lost 8 bases, and 10 bases lay in between.

This clone was seen at least ten times. The rearrangement uses TRBV4-2 and TRBJ2-1; 8 nucleotides agree with TRBD2. This CDR3 contains 13 residues. CDR1 and CDR2 from the germline V gene are LGHNA and YNFKEQ. V dropped 6 bases and J dropped 6; count of bases not matched to a gene: 4. CDR3 loop: CASRSTSANEQFF. The CDR3 DNA follows: TGTGCCAGCAGATCGACTAGCGCCAATGAGCAGTTCTTC.

The rearrangement links TRBV6-1 to TRBJ2-7, with 8 nucleotides matching TRBD1. The V gene's germline CDR1 is MNHNS and CDR2 SASEGT. Trimming removed 3 bases from V and 1 base from J; junction bases left unmatched: 5. CDR3 size: 15 residues. The CDR3 sequence is CASSEDRVGSYEQYF. The CDR3 DNA sequence: TGTGCCAGCAGTGAGGACAGGGTTGGATCCTACGAGCAGTACTTC.

V gene TRBV5-4 combines with J gene TRBJ2-2; TRBD2 matches at 9 bases. Unmatched junction bases numbered 6, after V lost 5 bases and J lost 4 bases. Germline V CDR1 and CDR2: SGHNT, YYREEE (reference sequence). The CDR3 loop spans 15 amino acids. CDR3 region: CASSKTSGATGELFF. For the CDR3, the DNA is TGTGCCAGCAGTAAGACTAGCGGCGCCACCGGGGAGCTGTTTTTT.

This chain links TRBV5-4 with TRBJ2-3; 10 nucleotides align to TRBD2. CDR1 and CDR2 (germline): SGHNT, YYREEE (reference sequence). This CDR3 is built from 15 residues. The V gene end was trimmed by 4 bases and the J gene end by 1 base; junction bases not matched to a gene: 3. The CDR3 nucleotides read TGTGCCAGCAGCGTGGGGACTAGCGGCACAGATACGCAGTATTTT. This encodes CASSVGTSGTDTQYF.

V usage is TRBV18 and J usage is TRBJ2-3, with 11 bases that match TRBD1. CDR1 and CDR2 (germline): KGHSH, LQKENI. This CDR3 is built from 14 residues. Trimming removed 6 bases from V and 4 bases from J; junction bases left unmatched: 3. The DNA for the CDR3 is TGTGCCAGCTCCTGGACAGGGGGCGCAGATACGCAGTATTTT. Translation gives CASSWTGGADTQYF.

This clone was seen once. Distinct nucleotide sequences in the sample also encode this CDR3. This chain links TRBV28 with TRBJ1-5, with D hard to call. CDR1 is MDHEN and CDR2 is SYDVKM in the germline V gene. V was cut by 2 bases and J by 1 base, with 9 bases left in between. The CDR3 length is 15 residues. The DNA of the CDR3 is TGTGCCAGCAGTTTAACCGGCCACAGCAATCAGCCCCAGCATTTT. Amino acids: CASSLTGHSNQPQHF.

The V and J genes are TRBV29-1 and TRBJ2-3; 9 bases are shared with TRBD2. Looked up from germline, CDR1 is SQVTM and CDR2 is ANQGSEA. Trimming at V came to 3 bases and at J to 1 base, leaving 8 bases not matched to a gene. CDR3 size: 16 residues. The CDR3 coding sequence is TGCAGCGTTGACAGCTGGGGCGGGAGGGGCACAGATACGCAGTATTTT. Its translation is CSVDSWGGRGTDTQYF.

V usage is TRBV28 and J usage is TRBJ2-7, with D possibly matching TRBD1 (5 bases). This CDR3 is 14 amino acids long. Germline V gene data show CDR1 as MDHEN and CDR2 as SYDVKM. Deletions cut 3 bases from V and 3 bases from J, with 12 bases between. The CDR3 is CASSLLAGHYEQYF. The CDR3 DNA reads TGTGCCAGCAGTTTGTTGGCAGGACACTACGAGCAGTACTTC.

The chain employs TRBV10-3 and TRBJ1-1; D call uncertain. The V end was cut by 7 bases, the J end by 0 bases, with 9 bases between. The CDR3 sequence is 13 residues long. Germline V CDR1 and CDR2: ENHRY, SYGVKD. CDR3 sequence: CAIKPSLNTEAFF. CDR3 nucleotide sequence: TGTGCCATCAAGCCCAGTTTGAACACTGAAGCTTTCTTT.

The CDR3 is CASSLQGSVSGDTQYF. The CDR3 DNA reads TGTGCCAGCAGTTTACAGGGAAGTGTAAGCGGAGATACGCAGTATTTT. The genes are TRBV27 and TRBJ2-3; D possibly matches TRBD1 or TRBD2 (5 bases each). The ends were cut back, 2 bases at V and 5 bases at J, with 17 bases in the middle. The germline gives CDR1 MNHEY, CDR2 SMNVEV (reference sequence). The CDR3 runs to 16 residues.

This chain links TRBV2 with TRBJ2-7, with D maybe TRBD2 (5 bases). Trimming shortened V by 6 bases and J by 1 base, and 13 bases separated the two germline ends. Germline V CDR1 and CDR2: SNHLY, FYNNEI. The CDR3 runs 14 residues. The CDR3 bases are TGTGCCAGCAGAGTGGCAGGAGGTTCCTACGAGCAGTACTTC. Translated, it gives CASRVAGGSYEQYF. The whole variable domain, remainder taken from reference TRBV2 and TRBJ2-7, is EPEVTQTPSHQVTQMGQEVILRCVPISNHLYFYWYRQILGQKVEFLVSFYNNEISEKSEIFDDQFSVERPDGSNFTLKIRSTKLEDSAMYFCASRVAGGSYEQYFGPGTRLTVT.